The T cell receptor beta chain described here comes from a study of T cells in women clearing cervical HPV infection. The method was immunoSEQ multiplex PCR; TCRdb's version includes in-frame clones alone and lacks a portion of them. Here the sample table reports about 36,000 clones. Germline CDR1 reads LNHDA; CDR2 reads SQIVND (reference sequence). V gave up 11 bases and J gave up 12 bases, with 20 bases separating them. This CDR3 region has 13 residues. On this clone itself: The missing CDR3 end, 3 residues past where the read stops, is filled in from the germline J gene.

The sample comprised blood buffy coat. The sequence came from a woman aged 18-69 years with a cervical HPV16 infection that either progressed to CIN3+ or cleared (not recorded which). This chain connects TRBV19 to TRBJ1-6; D gene uncertain. The CDR3 is CAGRMGQRGPLHF. The CDR3 DNA, read in part, is TGTGCCGGCCGGATGGGTCAGCGAGGACCC.